Listed below are T cell receptor beta chains from one sample, sequenced in a study of blood T cell repertoires in COVID-19. The data were produced by immunoSEQ multiplex PCR, yet TCRdb's version contains in-frame clones alone and is incomplete. The repertoire includes approximately 110,000 clones, 69% of them detected once, and approximately 5.9% sits in the top ten. Sequenced material: peripheral blood. These TCRs come from a man older than 75 with acute or convalescent COVID-19. Both conserved end residues are part of each CDR3. Each record gives: J gene, CDR3 length, D gene, clone size, V gene, CDR3 protein, CDR3 DNA. A D gene is named only where the DNA matches it firmly. For some rows the clone size is stated as once, few or many, or as a class when expanded; others skip it.

J: TRBJ2-7
length: 13
D: -
size: -
V: TRBV7-3
CDR3: CASSLNSGGEQYF
DNA: TGTGCCAGCAGCTTAAATTCAGGAGGGGAGCAGTACTTC

J: TRBJ1-5
length: 14
D: -
size: -
V: TRBV28
CDR3: CASSFPVSNQPQHF
DNA: TGTGCCAGCAGTTTCCCAGTCAGCAATCAGCCCCAGCATTTT

J: TRBJ2-1
length: 12
D: -
size: few
V: TRBV7-2
CDR3: CASSRPRDEQFF
DNA: TGTGCCAGCAGCCGCCCGCGCGATGAGCAGTTCTTC

J: TRBJ2-2
length: 14
D: -
size: -
V: TRBV20-1
CDR3: CSASPGTNTGELFF
DNA: TGCAGTGCTAGTCCGGGTACGAACACCGGGGAGCTGTTTTTT

J: TRBJ2-2
length: 15
D: -
size: -
V: TRBV6-6
CDR3: CASSYGHLNTGELFF
DNA: TGTGCCAGCAGTTATGGCCATTTGAACACCGGGGAGCTGTTTTTT

J: TRBJ1-2
length: 15
D: -
size: -
V: TRBV6-6
CDR3: CASSYQGGANYGYTF
DNA: TGTGCCAGCAGTTACCAAGGGGGAGCTAACTATGGCTACACCTTC

J: TRBJ1-3
length: 15
D: -
size: -
V: TRBV30
CDR3: CAWSAPIPEGNTIYF
DNA: TGTGCCTGGAGTGCACCTATCCCGGAGGGAAACACCATATATTTT

J: TRBJ2-7
length: 15
D: TRBD2
size: -
V: TRBV5-6
CDR3: CASSLWTSVGDEQYF
DNA: TGTGCCAGCAGCCTTTGGACTAGCGTTGGCGACGAGCAGTACTTC

J: TRBJ2-4
length: 14
D: TRBD2
size: few
V: TRBV3-1/TRBV3-2
CDR3: CASSPTSGRPVPYF
DNA: TGTGCCAGCAGCCCGACTAGCGGGAGGCCCGTCCCGTACTTC

J: TRBJ2-5
length: 13
D: TRBD2
size: once
V: TRBV2
CDR3: CASTRLALETQYF
DNA: TGTGCCAGCACGAGACTAGCCCTAGAGACCCAGTACTTC

J: TRBJ2-6
length: 12
D: -
size: -
V: TRBV19
CDR3: CASSTREDVLTF
DNA: TGTGCCAGTAGTACACGGGAAGACGTCCTGACTTTC

J: TRBJ2-1
length: 14
D: TRBD2
size: -
V: TRBV6-5
CDR3: CASSQLAGPNEQFF
DNA: TGTGCCAGCAGTCAACTAGCGGGCCCCAATGAGCAGTTCTTC

J: TRBJ2-3
length: 17
D: -
size: -
V: TRBV9
CDR3: CASSPTGDRTITDTQYF
DNA: TGTGCCAGCAGCCCCACCGGCGATCGGACTATCACAGATACGCAGTATTTT

J: TRBJ2-7
length: 12
D: -
size: -
V: TRBV10-3
CDR3: CAISESSFEQYF
DNA: TGTGCCATCAGTGAGTCCAGTTTCGAGCAGTACTTC

J: TRBJ1-2
length: 14
D: TRBD1
size: -
V: TRBV2
CDR3: CACSFYQGAVGYTF
DNA: TGTGCCTGCAGTTTTTATCAGGGGGCAGTTGGCTACACCTTC

J: TRBJ1-6
length: 12
D: TRBD1
size: -
V: TRBV10-3
CDR3: CAIGQGDSPLHF
DNA: TGTGCCATCGGACAGGGAGACTCACCCCTCCACTTT

J: TRBJ2-7
length: 11
D: -
size: few
V: TRBV30
CDR3: CAWSILGEQYF
DNA: TGTGCCTGGAGTATACTCGGGGAGCAGTACTTC

J: TRBJ2-1
length: 16
D: TRBD2
size: -
V: TRBV5-1
CDR3: CASRPTSGSSYNEQFF
DNA: TGCGCCAGCAGACCAACTAGCGGGAGTTCCTACAATGAGCAGTTCTTC

J: TRBJ1-2
length: 16
D: TRBD1
size: -
V: TRBV4-3
CDR3: CASSQSAGTGKGGYTF
DNA: TGCGCCAGCAGCCAATCCGCCGGGACAGGGAAGGGTGGCTACACCTTC

J: TRBJ2-7
length: 13
D: -
size: once
V: TRBV6-5
CDR3: CASSGRGTYEQYF
DNA: TGTGCCAGCTCGGGCAGGGGCACCTACGAGCAGTACTTC

J: TRBJ2-1
length: 13
D: TRBD2
size: -
V: TRBV7-3
CDR3: CASSSSGTGEQFF
DNA: TGTGCCAGCAGCTCTAGCGGGACGGGTGAGCAGTTCTTC

J: TRBJ1-2
length: 14
D: -
size: -
V: TRBV9
CDR3: CASSVVDSSYGYTF
DNA: TGTGCCAGCAGCGTAGTCGACAGCAGCTATGGCTACACCTTC

J: TRBJ1-1
length: 15
D: -
size: few
V: TRBV7-2
CDR3: CASSSWIGDQGEAFF
DNA: TGTGCCAGCAGCTCGTGGATCGGGGATCAAGGTGAAGCTTTCTTT

J: TRBJ2-3
length: 14
D: TRBD2
size: -
V: TRBV6-6
CDR3: CASSGGGASDTQYF
DNA: TGTGCCAGCAGCGGCGGGGGGGCATCAGATACGCAGTATTTT

J: TRBJ2-1
length: 16
D: -
size: -
V: TRBV9
CDR3: CASSPPLGDRGNEQFF
DNA: TGTGCCAGCAGCCCCCCCCTTGGCGATAGGGGCAATGAGCAGTTCTTC

J: TRBJ2-2
length: 16
D: TRBD2
size: -
V: TRBV18
CDR3: CASSDQSAGGTGELFF
DNA: TGTGCCAGCTCCGACCAGTCAGCGGGAGGCACCGGGGAGCTGTTTTTT

J: TRBJ1-6
length: 14
D: -
size: once
V: TRBV6-4
CDR3: CASSEGTRNSPLHF
DNA: TGTGCCAGCAGTGAAGGGACTCGGAATTCACCCCTCCACTTT

J: TRBJ1-1
length: 14
D: -
size: few
V: TRBV10-3
CDR3: CAISEFGVNTEAFF
DNA: TGTGCCATCAGTGAGTTCGGAGTGAACACTGAAGCTTTCTTT

J: TRBJ2-1
length: 21
D: TRBD2
size: -
V: TRBV7-3
CDR3: CASSLMGASGSYFSSYNEQFF
DNA: TGTGCCAGCAGCTTAATGGGGGCTAGCGGGAGTTACTTTAGCTCCTACAATGAGCAGTTCTTC

J: TRBJ2-3
length: 14
D: TRBD2
size: -
V: TRBV18
CDR3: CASSPAGLVDTQYF
DNA: TGTGCCAGCTCACCTGCCGGACTAGTAGATACGCAGTATTTT

J: TRBJ1-1
length: 14
D: -
size: -
V: TRBV28
CDR3: CASSPQGRYTEAFF
DNA: TGTGCCAGCAGTCCCCAGGGTAGGTACACTGAAGCTTTCTTT

J: TRBJ1-5
length: 13
D: -
size: many
V: TRBV29-1
CDR3: CSVGQSPGQPQHF
DNA: TGCAGCGTTGGACAGTCCCCCGGCCAGCCCCAGCATTTT

J: TRBJ1-5
length: 13
D: TRBD1
size: -
V: TRBV29-1
CDR3: CSVGQGPYQPQHF
DNA: TGCAGCGTAGGACAGGGGCCCTATCAGCCCCAGCATTTT

J: TRBJ1-2
length: 13
D: -
size: few
V: TRBV7-8
CDR3: CASSAGQNYGYTF
DNA: TGTGCCAGCAGCGCCGGACAAAACTATGGCTACACCTTC

J: TRBJ1-6
length: 17
D: TRBD1
size: -
V: TRBV4-3
CDR3: CASSQDWQGVSNSPLHF
DNA: TGCGCCAGCAGCCAAGATTGGCAGGGGGTCTCCAATTCACCCCTCCACTTT

J: TRBJ2-5
length: 12
D: TRBD2
size: -
V: TRBV29-1
CDR3: CSVETSEKTQYF
DNA: TGCAGCGTTGAGACTAGCGAGAAGACCCAGTACTTC